Following are 19 T cell receptor beta chains from one sample sequenced in a study of blood T cell repertoires in COVID-19. Assay: immunoSEQ multiplex PCR; the TCRdb copy retains only in-frame clones and omits some. The sample carries about 49,000 clones, roughly 84% recorded once. Sequenced: peripheral blood. These receptors were taken from a human donor in a cohort sampled during active COVID-19.

In its sample, this clone was seen once. The chain couples TRBV19 to TRBJ1-2; no clear D gene. V shed 6 bases and J shed 6 bases, with 14 bases lying between them. The germline V gene has CDR1 LNHDA and CDR2 SQIVND (reference sequence). This CDR3 spans 13 amino acids. CDR3 sequence: CASSLGRSDGYTF. The CDR3 DNA reads as TGTGCCAGTAGCCTGGGCCGTTCAGATGGCTACACCTTC.

The V gene is TRBV13, the J gene TRBJ1-5, with 11 nucleotides matching TRBD1. The junction had 8 bases not matched to a gene; V was cut back by 0 bases and J by 4 bases. Looked up from germline, CDR1 is PRHDT and CDR2 is FYEKMQ (reference sequence). The CDR3 is made up of 18 amino acids. CDR3 DNA: TGTGCCAGCAGCTTAGGTGGGTGGGGGACAGGGGGAAATCAGCCCCAGCATTTT. Protein sequence: CASSLGGWGTGGNQPQHF.

The table lists this clone with a count of one. V is TRBV6-4 and J is TRBJ2-3; 11 bases agree with TRBD2. CDR3 length: 15 residues. Germline V lookup: CDR1 MRHNA, CDR2 SNTAGT. J lost 0 bases, V lost 5 bases, and 1 base had no gene match. In DNA form, the CDR3 reads TGTGCCAGCAGTTGGACTAGCGGGAGCACAGATACGCAGTATTTT. This encodes CASSWTSGSTDTQYF.

The chain carries TRBV5-1 and TRBJ1-1, with 9 bases identical to TRBD1. After removal of 1 base from V and 6 bases from J, the junction contained 7 bases not matched to a gene. CDR3 size: 15 residues. Looked up from germline, CDR1 is SGHRS and CDR2 is YFSETQ. CDR3 nucleotide sequence: TGCGCCAGCAGCTTGCAGGGACAGGGTAACGCTGAAGCTTTCTTT. It specifies CASSLQGQGNAEAFF.

This rearrangement joins TRBV28 to TRBJ1-1; the D gene is possibly TRBD1 (6 bases). With 2 bases removed from V and 5 bases from J, the gap between germline ends came to 15 bases. CDR1 MDHEN and CDR2 SYDVKM come from the germline V gene. The CDR3 sequence is 15 residues long. CDR3 bases: TGTGCCAGCAGTTTACCCGGGGGGGCGGATACTGAAGCTTTCTTT. Its protein product is CASSLPGGADTEAFF.

The chain combines TRBV15 with TRBJ1-2; 11 positions match TRBD1. The V gene end was trimmed by 1 base and the J gene end by 3 bases; junction bases not matched to a gene: 7. The CDR3 has 17 residues. Germline CDR1 is LNHNV and CDR2 is YYDKDF (reference sequence). CDR3 in DNA: TGTGCCACCAGCAGAGGCGGGACAGGGGGTGGGTACTATGGCTACACCTTC. Encoded protein: CATSRGGTGGGYYGYTF.

This chain connects TRBV7-8 to TRBJ1-1, with D possibly matching TRBD1 (5 bases). CDR3 size: 13 residues. Trimming took off 4 bases at V and 5 bases at J, with 11 bases between the two ends. Germline V CDR1 and CDR2: SGHVS, FQNEAQ. This chain's CDR3 is CASSSVRGTEAFF. The CDR3, as DNA: TGTGCCAGCAGCTCCGTCCGGGGGACTGAAGCTTTCTTT.

This clone has ten or more counts. The chain carries TRBV7-2 and TRBJ1-1; D remains unclear. Trimming shortened V by 5 bases and J by 1 base, and 8 bases separated the two germline ends. Germline CDR1 SGHTA, CDR2 FQGNSA. This CDR3 region has 13 residues. CDR3 amino acids: CASSTTTNTEAFF. The DNA for the CDR3 is TGTGCCAGCAGCACGACAACGAACACTGAAGCTTTCTTT.

J is TRBJ2-1 and V is TRBV19, with 9 bases fitting TRBD2. Trimming removed 11 bases from V and 5 bases from J; junction bases left unmatched: 13. The CDR3 runs to 15 residues. Germline CDR1 is LNHDA and CDR2 is SQIVND (reference sequence). CDR3 sequence: CAVERAGGLNNEQFF. For the CDR3, the DNA is TGTGCCGTAGAGAGGGCGGGGGGGTTAAACAATGAGCAGTTCTTC.

The V call is TRBV5-1, the J call TRBJ1-2; 9 nucleotides line up with TRBD1. This CDR3 comprises 13 residues. Unmatched junction bases numbered 4, after V lost 0 bases and J lost 10 bases. In germline, CDR1 is SGHRS, CDR2 YFSETQ. The CDR3 region has the DNA TGCGCCAGCAGCTTGGTCGGACAGGGGACCTACACCTTC. Its protein product is CASSLVGQGTYTF.

This chain joins TRBV28 and TRBJ2-1; TRBD1 matches 10 bases. The germline CDR1 and CDR2 sequences are MDHEN and SYDVKM. The V segment lost 6 bases and the J segment 6 bases; nucleotides outside the gene matches: 14. CDR3 length: 17 amino acids. The CDR3 sequence is CASRPTPGQGVGNEQFF. The CDR3 nucleotides are TGTGCCAGCAGGCCAACCCCCGGACAGGGGGTAGGCAATGAGCAGTTCTTC. The full variable domain, with the rest looked up from reference TRBV28 and TRBJ2-1, is DVKVTQSSRYLVKRTGEKVFLECVQDMDHENMFWYRQDPGLGLRLIYFSYDVKMKEKGDIPEGYSVSREKKERFSLILESASTNQTSMYLCASRPTPGQGVGNEQFFGPGTRLTVL.

DNA for the CDR3: TGTGCCAGCAGCTTGCAGGGGCCCTACAATGAGCAGTTCTTC. It yields the protein CASSLQGPYNEQFF. V is TRBV5-4 and J is TRBJ2-1; tentatively, D is TRBD1 (6 bases). V lost 1 base and J lost 2, with 7 bases in between. This CDR3 region has 14 residues. CDR1 is SGHNT and CDR2 is YYREEE in the germline V gene (reference sequence).

CDR3 DNA: TGTGCCAGTAGTGAAAGCCTCCTAGTCCGCGAGCAGTACTTC. It translates to CASSESLLVREQYF. This chain uses TRBV19 with TRBJ2-7; D is ambiguous. Trimming left V 5 bases short and J 6 bases short, with 17 bases between. The CDR3 length is 14 residues. Germline loops: CDR1 LNHDA, CDR2 SQIVND (reference sequence).

This chain connects TRBV5-6 to TRBJ1-3; tentatively, D is TRBD1 (6 bases). The CDR3 runs 14 residues. Trimming shortened V by 2 bases and J by 4 bases, and 10 bases separated the two germline ends. The germline V gene encodes CDR1 SGHDT and CDR2 YYEEEE. CDR3: CASSLQGTGNTIYF. CDR3 in DNA: TGTGCCAGCAGCTTACAAGGGACAGGAAACACCATATATTTT.

This clone was observed a handful of times. The gene calls are TRBV5-6 and TRBJ1-1; D perhaps matches TRBD1 (6 bases). Germline values: CDR1 SGHDT, CDR2 YYEEEE. CDR3 length: 15 amino acids. The V end lost 8 bases, the J end lost 1 base, and 18 bases lay between the germline ends. Here the CDR3 reads CARPTRGTSNTEAFF. CDR3 coding DNA: TGTGCCAGACCCACCCGAGGGACATCGAACACTGAAGCTTTCTTT.

V and J are TRBV6-5 and TRBJ1-1, with D unclear. The V gene lost 4 bases and the J gene lost 5 bases, with 8 bases spanning the gap. The CDR3 has 12 amino acids. Per the germline V gene, CDR1 is MNHEY and CDR2 is SVGAGI. The CDR3 DNA follows: TGTGCCAGCAGTTCCAGGTTTACTGAAGCTTTCTTT. It codes for CASSSRFTEAFF.

The rearrangement links TRBV19 to TRBJ2-5; 9 nucleotides agree with TRBD1. Germline assignment: CDR1 LNHDA and CDR2 SQIVND (reference sequence). After removal of 6 bases from V and 1 base from J, the junction contained 9 bases not matched to a gene. CDR3 length: 16 amino acids. For the CDR3, the DNA is TGTGCCAGTAGCCCAGGACAGGGGATCCTCCAAGAGACCCAGTACTTC. Its translation: CASSPGQGILQETQYF.

V usage is TRBV7-2 and J usage is TRBJ1-4, with 8 nucleotides matching TRBD1. Trimming removed 6 bases from V and 8 bases from J; junction bases left unmatched: 8. The CDR3 covers 14 residues. From germline, CDR1 is SGHTA and CDR2 FQGNSA. The DNA of the CDR3 is TGTGCCAGCAGTACAGACAGGGGCAGCGAAAAACTGTTTTTT. This translates into CASSTDRGSEKLFF.

In this sample, this clone turned up a few times. The chain employs TRBV28 and TRBJ1-5; a possible D gene is TRBD1 (5 bases). Germline assignment: CDR1 MDHEN and CDR2 SYDVKM. This CDR3 spans 16 amino acids. V lost 4 bases to trimming and J lost 2 bases, with 15 bases between them. For the CDR3, the DNA is TGTGCCAGCAGTTCCCTCTCTCAGGGTGGCAATCAGCCCCAGCATTTT. Its protein product is CASSSLSQGGNQPQHF.